This entry concerns a single TCR beta chain. Its antigen is as yet unknown. The data are from a study of CD8 T cells in Susac syndrome. TCR beta was sequenced from blood CD8+ and CD4+ T cells. TEMRA cells were enriched by FACS, while CD8+ and CD4+ T cells were obtained through a negative isolation that was performed magnetically. RNA totalling about 0.45 to 1 ug underwent reverse transcription with random hexamers. Amplification of TCR beta CDR3 spanned 54 Vbeta and 13 Jbeta via immunoSEQ multiplex PCR. TCRdb used MiXCR to reprocess the immunoSEQ multiplex PCR reads, holding one entry per CDR3 protein. The table lists under 200,000 distinct CDR3 sequences, 80% to 95% of them singletons. Study-level points and caveats: The study recognized that the number of individuals in its TCR sequencing and HLA analysis was relatively small.

Material: CD4+ T cells from PBMCs. This clonotype originated in a human donor in good health.

CDR3 coding DNA: TGTGCCAGCAACTTAGGCAGGGGGCTAGCCAAAAACATTCAGTACTTC. This sequence encodes CASNLGRGLAKNIQYF. The chain combines TRBV12-3 or TRBV12-4 with TRBJ2-4, with 8 nucleotides matching TRBD1. V lost 7 bases to trimming and J lost 0 bases; unmatched junction nucleotides: 8. This CDR3 is 16 amino acids long.